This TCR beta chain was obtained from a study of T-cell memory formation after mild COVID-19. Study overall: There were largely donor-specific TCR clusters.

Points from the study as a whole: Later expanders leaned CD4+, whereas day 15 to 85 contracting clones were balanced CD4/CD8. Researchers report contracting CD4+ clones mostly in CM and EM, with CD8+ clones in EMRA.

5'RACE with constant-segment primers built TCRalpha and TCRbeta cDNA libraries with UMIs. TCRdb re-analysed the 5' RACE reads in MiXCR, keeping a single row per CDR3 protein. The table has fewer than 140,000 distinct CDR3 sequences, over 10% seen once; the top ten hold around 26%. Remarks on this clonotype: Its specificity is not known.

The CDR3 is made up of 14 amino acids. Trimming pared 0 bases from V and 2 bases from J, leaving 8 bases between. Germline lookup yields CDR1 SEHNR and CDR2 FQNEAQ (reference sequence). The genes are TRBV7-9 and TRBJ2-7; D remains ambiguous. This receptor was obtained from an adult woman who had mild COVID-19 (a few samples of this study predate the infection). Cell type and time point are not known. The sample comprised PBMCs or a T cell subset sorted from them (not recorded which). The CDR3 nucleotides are TGTGCCAGCAGCTTAGCGTTAAAAACCTACGAGCAGTACTTC. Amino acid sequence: CASSLALKTYEQYF.